What follows are 20 T cell receptor beta chains derived from one specimen sequenced in a study of blood T cell repertoires in COVID-19. Using immunoSEQ multiplex PCR, the repertoire was profiled, and TCRdb retains in-frame clones only, with some absent. The table shows some 400,000 clones, with 87% occurring only once. The source material was peripheral blood. The receptors originated from a woman in her sixties with COVID-19, enrolled during active disease.

The chain joins TRBV6-5 to TRBJ2-5; D is possibly TRBD1 (5 bases). Germline V gives CDR1 MNHEY, CDR2 SVGAGI. V was pared by 5 bases and J by 0 bases, with 13 bases between. The CDR3 extends over 15 amino acids. This CDR3 reads CASSRQSLYQETQYF. The DNA of the CDR3 is TGTGCCAGCAGTAGACAGTCCCTGTACCAAGAGACCCAGTACTTC.

The CDR3 sequence is CASSPGQGRGKLFF. In DNA form, the CDR3 reads TGTGCCAGCAGTCCCGGACAGGGAAGGGGAAAACTGTTTTTT. V and J are TRBV2 and TRBJ1-4; 8 bases agree with TRBD1. The germline CDR1 and CDR2 sequences are SNHLY and FYNNEI. V shed 5 bases and J 10 bases; nucleotides not matched to a gene: 9. The CDR3 has 14 residues.

Only one count was recorded for this clone. The CDR3 sequence: CASSLTLVNEQFF. The CDR3 bases are TGTGCCAGCAGCTTAACGTTAGTCAATGAGCAGTTCTTC. The rearrangement links TRBV7-3 to TRBJ2-1; no clear D. Trimming removed 0 bases from V and 6 bases from J, with 6 bases in between. The germline V gene has CDR1 SGHTA and CDR2 FQGTGA. The CDR3 runs to 13 residues.

The chain combines TRBV5-4 with TRBJ2-1; 8 bases agree with TRBD2. The junction had 12 bases not matched to a gene; V was cut back by 4 bases and J by 6 bases. The germline V gene has CDR1 SGHNT and CDR2 YYREEE (reference sequence). CDR3 length: 16 residues. The CDR3 DNA follows: TGTGCCAGCAGCCCCGGGGGGGGGCGATTCGTCAATGAGCAGTTCTTC. Translated, it gives CASSPGGGRFVNEQFF.

CDR3 in amino acids: CASSPGAQETQYF. The DNA of the CDR3 is TGTGCCAGCAGCCCAGGGGCTCAAGAGACCCAGTACTTC. The chain uses TRBV3-1 (or the pseudogene TRBV3-2) and TRBJ2-5; perhaps TRBD1 as D (6 bases). V was trimmed by 4 bases and J by 2 bases, leaving 8 bases between them. The CDR3 contains 13 residues. CDR1 is LGHDT, CDR2 YNNKEL, per germline (reference sequence).

The V call is TRBV6-2 or TRBV6-3, the J call TRBJ1-2; perhaps TRBD1 as D (5 bases). The CDR3 contains 13 residues. The V and J ends lost 5 bases and 3 bases respectively, with 10 bases between them. Germline V gene data show CDR1 as MNHEY and CDR2 as SVGEGT. The CDR3 coding sequence is TGTGCCAGCAGTACCGGACACTACTATGGCTACACCTTC. Its protein is CASSTGHYYGYTF.

The V gene is TRBV6-5, the J gene TRBJ2-1; D might be TRBD2 (5 bases). V was trimmed by 11 bases and J by 2 bases, leaving 16 bases between them. This CDR3 has 14 residues. CDR1 is MNHEY, CDR2 SVGAGI, per germline. The CDR3 sequence is CALYRTGTYNEQFF. CDR3 DNA sequence: TGTGCCCTATATAGAACCGGGACCTACAATGAGCAGTTCTTC.

This clone came up a few times. This chain joins TRBV28 and TRBJ2-7; tentatively, D is TRBD1 (5 bases). Germline CDR1 reads MDHEN; CDR2 reads SYDVKM. Trimming left V 4 bases short and J 2 bases short, with 9 bases between. The CDR3 consists of 13 residues. CDR3 bases: TGTGCCAGCAGTTCGACAGCAACCTACGAGCAGTACTTC. This sequence encodes CASSSTATYEQYF. The full variable domain, rest sourced from reference TRBV28 and TRBJ2-7, is DVKVTQSSRYLVKRTGEKVFLECVQDMDHENMFWYRQDPGLGLRLIYFSYDVKMKEKGDIPEGYSVSREKKERFSLILESASTNQTSMYLCASSSTATYEQYFGPGTRLTVT.

The chain is built from TRBV7-8 and TRBJ1-3; 8 positions match TRBD1. The CDR3 length is 15 residues. With 3 bases clipped from V and 4 bases from J, the junction kept 5 bases outside the gene matches. Germline loops: CDR1 SGHVS, CDR2 FQNEAQ. The CDR3 sequence: CASSLTGVSGNTIYF. CDR3 DNA: TGTGCCAGCAGCTTGACAGGGGTTTCAGGAAACACCATATATTTT. Using reference TRBV7-8 and TRBJ1-3 for the parts outside the CDR3, the full variable domain is GAGVSQSPRYKVAKRGQDVALRCDPISGHVSLFWYQQALGQGPEFLTYFQNEAQLDKSGLPSDRFFAERPEGSVSTLKIQRTQQEDSAVYLCASSLTGVSGNTIYFGEGSWLTVV.

This clone appeared once. V usage is TRBV18 and J usage is TRBJ2-7; D uncertain. The CDR3 contains 14 residues. V gave up 2 bases and J gave up 0 bases, with 8 bases separating them. The germline CDR1 and CDR2 sequences are KGHSH and LQKENI. CDR3 coding DNA: TGTGCCAGCTCACCAGGGCTGAACTCCTACGAGCAGTACTTC. Residues: CASSPGLNSYEQYF.

This clone was observed a single time. No DNA is shown, since the ends of the CDR3 on it are uncertain; the CDR3 is the one TCRdb lists. This chain connects TRBV27 to TRBJ1-5; the listed D gene, TRBD1, was not tested against the DNA. The V gene's germline CDR1 is MNHEY and CDR2 SMNVEV (reference sequence). The length of the CDR3 is 16 amino acids, counting both ends. The CDR3 loop reads CASSSSQTGRNQPQHF.

The rearrangement links TRBV6-5 to TRBJ2-5, with TRBD1 matching over 7 bases. V was clipped by 4 bases and J by 4 bases; unmatched bases: 12. Germline assignment: CDR1 MNHEY and CDR2 SVGAGI. This CDR3 has 16 amino acids. CDR3: CASSSRQGLRGETQYF. In nucleotides, the CDR3 is TGTGCCAGCAGTTCTCGACAGGGTTTGAGGGGAGAGACCCAGTACTTC.

V and J are TRBV2 and TRBJ1-5, with 7 positions matching TRBD1. V lost 4 bases and J lost 2; bases outside the gene matches: 5. Germline V CDR1 and CDR2: SNHLY, FYNNEI. The CDR3 covers 15 residues. The CDR3 protein is CASSADREGNQPQHF. CDR3 nucleotide sequence: TGTGCCAGCAGTGCCGACAGGGAAGGCAATCAGCCCCAGCATTTT.

DNA for the CDR3: TGTGCCATCAGTGGGAGTAGCAATCAGCCCCAGCATTTT. Translated, it gives CAISGSSNQPQHF. The chain links TRBV10-3 to TRBJ1-5; D unclear. There are 13 residues in the CDR3. Germline values: CDR1 ENHRY, CDR2 SYGVKD. The V gene lost 4 bases and the J gene lost 0 bases, with 4 bases spanning the gap.

The chain employs TRBV5-1 and TRBJ1-1; no firm D call. The V end lost 3 bases, the J end lost 1 base, and 7 bases lay between the germline ends. The germline V gene encodes CDR1 SGHRS and CDR2 YFSETQ. The CDR3 has 13 residues. The CDR3 spells CASSSEGNTEAFF. In nucleotides, the CDR3 is TGCGCCAGCAGCTCCGAGGGGAACACTGAAGCTTTCTTT.

The rearrangement uses TRBV7-9 and TRBJ1-5, with 9 bases fitting TRBD1. V shed 1 base, J shed 6 bases, and the junction held 7 bases outside the gene matches. The CDR3 contains 16 residues. Germline lookup yields CDR1 SEHNR and CDR2 FQNEAQ (reference sequence). This CDR3 is CASSLGLATGGQPQHF. In DNA, the CDR3 is TGTGCCAGCAGCTTAGGTCTGGCGACAGGGGGTCAGCCCCAGCATTTT.

This chain uses TRBV12-5 with TRBJ1-4; D unclear. CDR3 size: 16 residues. Looked up from germline, CDR1 is LGHNT and CDR2 is FRNRAP. The V end lost 0 bases, the J end lost 8 bases, and 16 bases lay between the germline ends. The CDR3 coding sequence is TGTGCTAGTGGTTTGGTACGTGGAGCCAAGAAGGAAAAACTGTTTTTT. Protein: CASGLVRGAKKEKLFF. The full variable domain, completed using reference TRBV12-5 and TRBJ1-4, is DARVTQTPRHKVTEMGQEVTMRCQPILGHNTVFWYRQTMMQGLELLAYFRNRAPLDDSGMPKDRFSAEMPDATLATLKIQPSEPRDSAVYFCASGLVRGAKKEKLFFGSGTQLSVL.

The chain carries TRBV28 and TRBJ1-6; 10 bases fit TRBD1. This CDR3 is built from 14 residues. The trim removed 8 bases at V and 8 bases at J, leaving 6 bases unmatched. Germline V gene sequence: CDR1 MDHEN, CDR2 SYDVKM. In DNA form, the CDR3 reads TGTGCCAGCTGTAGACAGGGGGCTTATTCACCCCTCCACTTT. Its protein product is CASCRQGAYSPLHF.

The rearrangement links TRBV7-9 to TRBJ1-4; D remains unclear. Germline assignment: CDR1 SEHNR and CDR2 FQNEAQ (reference sequence). This CDR3 region has 15 residues. Trimming stripped 1 base from V and 7 bases from J, with 13 bases between. The CDR3: CASSLGQAGSEKLFF. The CDR3 nucleotides read TGTGCCAGCAGCTTAGGCCAGGCGGGGAGTGAAAAACTGTTTTTT.

The rearrangement joins TRBV5-1 to TRBJ2-3, with D perhaps TRBD1 (5 bases). Trimming left V 5 bases short and J 5 bases short, with 9 bases between. This CDR3 contains 12 residues. In germline, CDR1 is SGHRS, CDR2 YFSETQ. In DNA, the CDR3 is TGCGCCAGCAGAGAAGGGGTAGATACGCAGTATTTT. It translates to CASREGVDTQYF.